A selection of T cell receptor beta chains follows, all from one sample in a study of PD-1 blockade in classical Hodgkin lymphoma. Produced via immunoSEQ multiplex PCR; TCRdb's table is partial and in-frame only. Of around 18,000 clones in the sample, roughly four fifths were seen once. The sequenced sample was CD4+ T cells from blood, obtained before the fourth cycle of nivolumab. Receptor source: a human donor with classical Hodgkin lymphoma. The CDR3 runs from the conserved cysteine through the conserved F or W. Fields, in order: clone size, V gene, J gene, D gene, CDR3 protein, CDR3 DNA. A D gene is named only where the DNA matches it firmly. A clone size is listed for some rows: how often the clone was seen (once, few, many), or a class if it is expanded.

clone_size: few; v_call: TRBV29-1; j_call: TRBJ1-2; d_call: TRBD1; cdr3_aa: CSARQGSMHGYTF; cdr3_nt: TGCAGCGCTAGACAGGGGAGCATGCATGGCTACACCTTC
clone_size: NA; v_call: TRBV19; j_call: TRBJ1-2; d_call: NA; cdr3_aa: CASSMTVNYGYTF; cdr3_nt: TGTGCCAGTAGTATGACAGTTAACTATGGCTACACCTTC
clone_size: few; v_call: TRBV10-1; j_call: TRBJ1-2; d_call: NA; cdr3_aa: CATYQAAGYGYTF; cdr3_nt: TGCGCCACCTACCAAGCGGCCGGTTATGGCTACACCTTC
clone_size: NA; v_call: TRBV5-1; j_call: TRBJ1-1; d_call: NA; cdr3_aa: CASSVGSGTEAFF; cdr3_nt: TGCGCCAGCAGCGTAGGATCGGGCACTGAAGCTTTCTTT
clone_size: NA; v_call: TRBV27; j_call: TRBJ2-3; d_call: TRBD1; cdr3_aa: CASSFGTGRTDTQYF; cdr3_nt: TGTGCCAGCAGTTTTGGGACAGGGCGAACAGATACGCAGTATTTT
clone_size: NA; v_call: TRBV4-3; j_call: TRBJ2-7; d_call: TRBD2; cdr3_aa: CASSQVVAGPYEQYF; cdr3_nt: TGCGCCAGCAGCCAAGTGGTAGCGGGGCCCTACGAGCAGTACTTC
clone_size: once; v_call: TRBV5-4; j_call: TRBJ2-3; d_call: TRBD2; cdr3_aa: CASSLDRGGTDTQYF; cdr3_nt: TGTGCCAGCAGCTTGGATCGGGGGGGCACAGATACGCAGTATTTT
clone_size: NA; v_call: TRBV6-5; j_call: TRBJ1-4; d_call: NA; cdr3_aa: CASSYTTARGEKLFF; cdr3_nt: TGTGCCAGCAGTTACACGACAGCTAGGGGTGAAAAACTGTTTTTT
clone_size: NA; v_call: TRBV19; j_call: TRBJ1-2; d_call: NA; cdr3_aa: CASSISNTGAQNYGYTF; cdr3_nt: TGTGCCAGTAGTATCTCTAATACTGGGGCCCAGAACTATGGCTACACCTTC
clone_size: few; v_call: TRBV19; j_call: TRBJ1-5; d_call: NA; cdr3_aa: CASMPGISNQPQHF; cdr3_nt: TGTGCCAGTATGCCCGGGATTAGCAATCAGCCCCAGCATTTT
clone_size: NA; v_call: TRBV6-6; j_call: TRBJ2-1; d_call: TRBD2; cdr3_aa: CASSSTSGYNEQFF; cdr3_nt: TGTGCCAGCAGTTCGACTAGCGGTTACAATGAGCAGTTCTTC
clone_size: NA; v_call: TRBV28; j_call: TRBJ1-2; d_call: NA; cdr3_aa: CASSFVGRWDYGYTF; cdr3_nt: TGTGCCAGCAGTTTTGTTGGTAGATGGGACTATGGCTACACCTTC
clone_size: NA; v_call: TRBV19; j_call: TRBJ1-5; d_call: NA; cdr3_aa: CASSWAPNQPQHF; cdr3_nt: TGTGCCAGTTCCTGGGCGCCGAATCAGCCCCAGCATTTT
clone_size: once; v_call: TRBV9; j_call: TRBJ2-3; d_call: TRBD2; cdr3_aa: CASSVAPIAGAPDTQYF; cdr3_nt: TGTGCCAGCAGCGTAGCCCCGATAGCGGGAGCCCCAGATACGCAGTATTTT
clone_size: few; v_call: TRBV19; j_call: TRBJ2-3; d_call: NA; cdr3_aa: CASSIVGTDTQYF; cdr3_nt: TGTGCCAGTAGTATAGTGGGCACAGATACGCAGTATTTT
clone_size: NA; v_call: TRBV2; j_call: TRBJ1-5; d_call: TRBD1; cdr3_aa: CASRGTEQPQHF; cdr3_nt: TGTGCCAGCAGGGGGACAGAACAGCCCCAGCATTTT
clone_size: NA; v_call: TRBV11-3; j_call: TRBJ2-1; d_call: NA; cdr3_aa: CASSLGQSSYNEQFF; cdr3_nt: TGTGCCAGCAGCTTGGGTCAAAGCTCCTACAATGAGCAGTTCTTC
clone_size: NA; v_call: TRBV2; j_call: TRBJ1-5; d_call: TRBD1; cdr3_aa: CASSRDRVNQPQHF; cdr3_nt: TGTGCCAGCAGTAGGGACAGGGTAAATCAGCCCCAGCATTTT
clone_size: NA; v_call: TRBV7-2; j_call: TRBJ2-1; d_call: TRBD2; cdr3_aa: CASSLNGGSFYNEQFF; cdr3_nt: TGTGCCAGCAGCTTAAACGGCGGGAGCTTCTACAATGAGCAGTTCTTC
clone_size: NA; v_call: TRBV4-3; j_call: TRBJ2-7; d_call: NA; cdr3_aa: CASSQEDKAVSSYEQYF; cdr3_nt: TGCGCCAGCAGCCAAGAGGACAAGGCCGTAAGCTCCTACGAGCAGTACTTC
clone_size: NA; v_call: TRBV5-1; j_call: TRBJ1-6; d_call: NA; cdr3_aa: CASSLDLGGVRNSPLHF; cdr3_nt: TGCGCCAGCAGCTTGGATCTAGGGGGAGTCAGGAATTCACCCCTCCACTTT
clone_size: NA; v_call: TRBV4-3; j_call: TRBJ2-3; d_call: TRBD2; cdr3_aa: CASSQSSGGVTDTQYF; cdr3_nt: TGCGCCAGCAGCCAATCCAGCGGGGGAGTCACAGATACGCAGTATTTT
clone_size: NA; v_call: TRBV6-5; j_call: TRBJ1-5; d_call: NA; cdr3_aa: CASSYGLGQPQHF; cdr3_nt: TGTGCCAGCAGTTACGGGTTGGGGCAGCCCCAGCATTTT
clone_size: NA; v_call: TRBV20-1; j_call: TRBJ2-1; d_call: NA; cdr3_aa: CSARGHSEQFF; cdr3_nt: TGCAGTGCTAGGGGGCATAGCGAGCAGTTCTTC
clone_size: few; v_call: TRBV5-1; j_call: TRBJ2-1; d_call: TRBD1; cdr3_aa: CASSSTGGGQFF; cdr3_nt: TGCGCCAGCAGCTCTACAGGGGGCGGGCAGTTCTTC
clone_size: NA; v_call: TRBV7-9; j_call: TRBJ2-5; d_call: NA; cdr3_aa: CASSGELGTQYF; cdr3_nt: TGTGCCAGCAGCGGAGAACTGGGGACCCAGTACTTC
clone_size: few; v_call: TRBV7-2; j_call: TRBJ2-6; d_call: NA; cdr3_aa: CASSPLSGANVLTF; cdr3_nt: TGTGCCAGCAGCCCCCTCTCTGGGGCCAACGTCCTGACTTTC
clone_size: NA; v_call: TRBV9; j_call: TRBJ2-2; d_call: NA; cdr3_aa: CASSVTRGELFF; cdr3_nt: TGTGCCAGCAGCGTCACCCGGGGGGAGCTGTTTTTT
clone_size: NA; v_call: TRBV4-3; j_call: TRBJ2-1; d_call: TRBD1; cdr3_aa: CASSQAGTGSYNEQFF; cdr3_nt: TGCGCCAGCAGCCAAGCCGGGACAGGGTCCTACAATGAGCAGTTCTTC
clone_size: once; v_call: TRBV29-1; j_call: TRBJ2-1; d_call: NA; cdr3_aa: CSVEKGNMLQFF; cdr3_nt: TGCAGCGTTGAGAAGGGAAACATGCTGCAGTTCTTC
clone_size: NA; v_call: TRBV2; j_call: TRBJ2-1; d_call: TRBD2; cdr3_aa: CASTRAGGYNEQFF; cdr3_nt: TGTGCCAGCACGAGAGCGGGAGGTTACAATGAGCAGTTCTTC
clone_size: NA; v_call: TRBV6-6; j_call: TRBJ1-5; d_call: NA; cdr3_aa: CASSHYRGNQPQHF; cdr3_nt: TGTGCCAGCAGCCATTACAGGGGCAATCAGCCCCAGCATTTT
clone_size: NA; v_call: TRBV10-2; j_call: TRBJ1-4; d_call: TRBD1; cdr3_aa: CASSEGTGVEKLFF; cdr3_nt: TGCGCCAGCAGTGAAGGGACAGGGGTTGAAAAACTGTTTTTT
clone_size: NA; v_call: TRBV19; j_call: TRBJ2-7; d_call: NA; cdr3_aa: CASSIQGSGRYEQYF; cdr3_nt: TGTGCCAGTAGTATCCAGGGGTCAGGTCGATACGAGCAGTACTTC
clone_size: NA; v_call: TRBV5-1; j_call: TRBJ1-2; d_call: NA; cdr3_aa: CASSLGRRELQGSYGYTF; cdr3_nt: TGCGCCAGCAGCTTGGGTCGCAGGGAACTACAGGGATCCTATGGCTACACCTTC
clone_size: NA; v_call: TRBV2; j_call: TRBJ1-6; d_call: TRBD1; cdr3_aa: CASSARQGSNSPLHF; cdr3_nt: TGTGCCAGCAGTGCGCGACAGGGGAGTAATTCACCCCTCCACTTT
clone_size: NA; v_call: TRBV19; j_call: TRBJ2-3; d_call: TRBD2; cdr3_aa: CASSAPSGGGTDTQYF; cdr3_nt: TGTGCCAGTAGTGCCCCTAGCGGGGGGGGCACAGATACGCAGTATTTT
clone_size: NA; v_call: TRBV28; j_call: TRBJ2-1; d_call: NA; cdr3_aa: CASSRATGWRNNEQFF; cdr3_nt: TGTGCCAGCAGTCGAGCAACAGGGTGGAGGAACAATGAGCAGTTCTTC
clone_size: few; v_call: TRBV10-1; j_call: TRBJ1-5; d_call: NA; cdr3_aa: CASSRDSNQPQHF; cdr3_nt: TGCGCCAGCAGCAGGGATAGCAATCAGCCCCAGCATTTT
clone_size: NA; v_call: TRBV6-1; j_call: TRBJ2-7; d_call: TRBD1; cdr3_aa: CASRTGGAYEQYF; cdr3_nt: TGTGCCAGCAGGACAGGGGGTGCCTACGAGCAGTACTTC
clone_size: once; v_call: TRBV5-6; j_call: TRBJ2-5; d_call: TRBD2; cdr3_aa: CASSLVTSGGPRLETQYF; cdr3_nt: TGTGCCAGCAGCTTGGTTACTAGCGGGGGACCCAGGTTGGAGACCCAGTACTTC
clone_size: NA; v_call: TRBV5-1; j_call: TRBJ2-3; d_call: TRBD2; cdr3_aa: CASSADSGSTDTQYF; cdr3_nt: TGCGCCAGCAGCGCCGATAGCGGGAGCACAGATACGCAGTATTTT